This TCR beta chain was observed in a study of identical twins. This CDR3 has 13 residues. Trimming removed 3 bases from V and 0 bases from J, with 6 bases in between. Germline V gene data show CDR1 as MDHEN and CDR2 as SYDVKM. This clonotype was observed at least ten times. From the 5' RACE reads, TCRdb called clonotypes with MiXCR, one entry per CDR3 protein. The top ten hold 1.5% to 2% of the sample, which has hundreds of thousands of distinct CDR3 sequences, around 7.4% seen once. The sample also formed part of further work on yellow fever vaccine responses in identical twins.

The receptor's source is a woman aged 18-29 years in good health. The rearrangement joins TRBV28 to TRBJ2-7, with unresolved D. Sequencing used PBMCs. CDR3 loop: CASSFRPSYEQYF. For the CDR3, the DNA is TGTGCCAGCAGTTTCCGTCCCTCCTACGAGCAGTACTTC.